These 17 T cell receptor beta chains share one sample of origin, sequenced in a study of blood T cell repertoires in COVID-19 (dated by TCRdb to the early 2020s). The library was obtained by the immunoSEQ multiplex PCR assay. In its TCRdb copy, this immuneACCESS table keeps in-frame sequences only and misses some clones. Where compared with another copy, unresolved V genes explain less than half of these, and the others have no known cause. The table for this sample lists 100,000 to 150,000 clones; 88% of them were counted only once. The ten biggest clones cover about 7.3% of the sample. The sample comprised peripheral blood. The origin of the receptors is a man between 50 and 59 years old with acute or convalescent COVID-19.

The CDR3 loop is CASSSPGQETQYF. The CDR3 DNA sequence: TGTGCCAGTAGCAGTCCGGGCCAAGAGACCCAGTACTTC. This chain connects TRBV19 to TRBJ2-5; D is unresolved. Trimming stripped 6 bases from V and 1 base from J, with 9 bases between. CDR1 is LNHDA and CDR2 is SQIVND in the germline V gene (reference sequence). The CDR3 consists of 13 residues.

This clone appeared once. The chain has TRBV18 and TRBJ2-7, with 8 bases aligning to TRBD2. Germline V lookup: CDR1 KGHSH, CDR2 LQKENI. CDR3 length equals 15 residues. V was pared by 2 bases and J by 6 bases, with 9 bases of the junction left unmatched. CDR3 protein: CASSPVLADSGEQYF. The DNA of the CDR3 is TGTGCCAGCTCACCAGTACTAGCGGATTCGGGCGAGCAGTACTTC.

The J gene is TRBJ2-3, the V gene TRBV7-7; TRBD1 matches at 8 bases. The CDR3 is 15 amino acids. Germline V gene sequence: CDR1 SSHAT, CDR2 FNYEAQ (reference sequence). Unmatched junction bases numbered 7, after V lost 5 bases and J lost 3 bases. The CDR3 spells CASSPIGQGTDTQYF. CDR3 DNA sequence: TGTGCCAGCAGCCCCATTGGACAGGGTACAGATACGCAGTATTTT.

This sequence joins TRBV7-2 and TRBJ2-5; TRBD2 is a possible D gene (5 bases). This CDR3 comprises 12 residues. V lost 6 bases and J lost 2, with 7 bases in between. The germline V gene encodes CDR1 SGHTA and CDR2 FQGNSA. DNA of the CDR3: TGTGCCAGCAGGACGGGACAAGAGACCCAGTACTTC. Its protein is CASRTGQETQYF.

This chain links TRBV20-1 with TRBJ2-7, with 8 bases aligning to TRBD2. CDR1 DFQATT and CDR2 SNEGSKA come from the germline V gene (reference sequence). The trim removed 3 bases at V and 4 bases at J, leaving 11 bases unmatched. CDR3 length: 15 residues. The CDR3 DNA is TGCAGTGCTAGTATTTCCGGGAGGGCCGGGTACGAGCAGTACTTC. Translating it yields CSASISGRAGYEQYF.

The chain links TRBV5-1 to TRBJ2-2; D is possibly TRBD2 (6 bases). V shed 6 bases and J shed 4 bases, with 13 bases lying between them. The CDR3 consists of 14 residues. Germline-derived CDR1 and CDR2 are SGHRS and YFSETQ. The CDR3 protein is CASNPGLFTGELFF. DNA of the CDR3: TGCGCCAGCAACCCGGGACTTTTCACCGGGGAGCTGTTTTTT.

The chain recombines TRBV5-4 with TRBJ2-3, with 13 bases that match TRBD2. This CDR3 is 17 amino acids long. Trimming cost V 4 bases and J 0 bases; bases outside gene matches: 5. Germline values: CDR1 SGHNT, CDR2 YYREEE (reference sequence). CDR3 DNA sequence: TGTGCCAGCAGCACGGGACTAGCGGGATCTAGCACAGATACGCAGTATTTT. Translation gives CASSTGLAGSSTDTQYF.

This chain links TRBV5-5 with TRBJ2-3; D possibly corresponds to TRBD2 (6 bases). The length of the CDR3 is 16 residues. Trimming pared 1 base from V and 0 bases from J, leaving 12 bases between. The germline gives CDR1 SGHKS, CDR2 YYEKEE (reference sequence). For the CDR3, the DNA is TGTGCCAGCAGCTTGCTCCGGGAGCTGAGCACAGATACGCAGTATTTT. It yields the protein CASSLLRELSTDTQYF. The whole variable domain, filled in from reference TRBV5-5 and TRBJ2-3, reads DAGVTQSPTHLIKTRGQQVTLRCSPISGHKSVSWYQQVLGQGPQFIFQYYEKEERGRGNFPDRFSARQFPNYSSELNVNALLLGDSALYLCASSLLRELSTDTQYFGPGTRLTVL.

The chain has TRBV20-1 and TRBJ2-3; D is perhaps TRBD2 (6 bases). V lost 3 bases to trimming and J lost 8 bases, with 12 bases between them. Germline CDR1 is DFQATT and CDR2 is SNEGSKA (reference sequence). The length of the CDR3 is 12 residues. The CDR3 is CSASPEGGTQYF. The CDR3 DNA reads as TGCAGTGCTAGTCCGGAGGGCGGTACGCAGTATTTT.

The chain couples TRBV29-1 to TRBJ2-1, with a weak D call TRBD1 (5 bases). The V end lost 0 bases, the J end lost 2 bases, and 11 bases lay between the germline ends. The CDR3 is made up of 15 amino acids. Germline CDR1 and CDR2: SQVTM and ANQGSEA. CDR3 sequence (DNA): TGCAGCGTTGAAGATGGGGAAGGGGCCTACAATGAGCAGTTCTTC. Amino acids: CSVEDGEGAYNEQFF.

V and J are TRBV4-1 and TRBJ2-7, with D unresolved. From germline, CDR1 is MGHRA and CDR2 YSYEKL. With 1 base removed from V and 2 bases from J, the gap between germline ends came to 6 bases. The CDR3 extends over 13 amino acids. The chain's CDR3 is CASSQVSAYEQYF. In nucleotides, the CDR3 is TGCGCCAGCAGCCAAGTGTCTGCCTACGAGCAGTACTTC.

In its sample, this clone was seen a few times. The chain couples TRBV3-1 (or the pseudogene TRBV3-2) to TRBJ1-1; 8 bases align to TRBD1. Germline V gives CDR1 LGHDT, CDR2 YNNKEL (reference sequence). J lost 2 bases, V lost 5 bases, and 19 bases had no gene match. The CDR3 totals 19 residues. The CDR3 is CASSNTPDREGLRNTEAFF. The CDR3 bases are TGTGCCAGCAGCAACACCCCGGACAGGGAAGGCTTAAGAAACACTGAAGCTTTCTTT.

At least ten counts were recorded for this clone. The chain links TRBV24-1 to TRBJ2-7; 9 bases align to TRBD2. There are 15 residues in the CDR3. From germline, CDR1 is KGHDR and CDR2 SFDVKD. The V segment lost 3 bases and the J segment 5 bases; nucleotides outside the gene matches: 7. The CDR3 DNA follows: TGTGCCACCAGTGATCTTAGCGGGAGAGTCCACGAGCAGTACTTC. Protein product: CATSDLSGRVHEQYF.

The chain has TRBV6-1 and TRBJ1-1, with D possibly matching TRBD1 (6 bases). The V end was cut by 3 bases, the J end by 5 bases, with 7 bases between. Germline-derived CDR1 and CDR2 are MNHNS and SASEGT. This CDR3 spans 12 amino acids. The CDR3 loop reads CASSDRGTEAFF. The DNA for the CDR3 is TGTGCCAGCAGTGATAGGGGGACTGAAGCTTTCTTT.

The V and J genes are TRBV7-8 and TRBJ2-4; 10 bases are a match to TRBD1. Germline V gene data show CDR1 as SGHVS and CDR2 as FQNEAQ. The CDR3 is 21 amino acids. Trimming at V came to 2 bases and at J to 3 bases, leaving 19 bases not matched to a gene. The CDR3 DNA reads TGTGCCAGCAGCTTACCTTCGTTCCGGGACAGGGGCCCGGGTGGCAAAAACATTCAGTACTTC. Protein: CASSLPSFRDRGPGGKNIQYF. The full variable domain, its missing parts supplied by reference TRBV7-8 and TRBJ2-4, is GAGVSQSPRYKVAKRGQDVALRCDPISGHVSLFWYQQALGQGPEFLTYFQNEAQLDKSGLPSDRFFAERPEGSVSTLKIQRTQQEDSAVYLCASSLPSFRDRGPGGKNIQYFGAGTRLSVL.

The count of this clone is one. This chain connects TRBV30 to TRBJ1-3, with D possibly matching TRBD1 (6 bases). Germline V gene sequence: CDR1 GTSNPN, CDR2 SVGIG (reference sequence). V shed 3 bases and J shed 0 bases, with 9 bases lying between them. The CDR3 has 14 residues. CDR3 nucleotides: TGTGCCTGGAGGGACAGACGCTCTGGAAACACCATATATTTT. It translates to CAWRDRRSGNTIYF.

V and J are TRBV7-8 and TRBJ2-7; 7 bases match TRBD1. CDR3 size: 13 residues. CDR1 and CDR2 from the germline V gene are SGHVS and FQNEAQ. V was pared by 5 bases and J by 3 bases, with 4 bases of the junction left unmatched. The CDR3 is CASSRGQHYEQYF. The CDR3 bases are TGTGCCAGCAGCAGGGGACAGCACTACGAGCAGTACTTC.